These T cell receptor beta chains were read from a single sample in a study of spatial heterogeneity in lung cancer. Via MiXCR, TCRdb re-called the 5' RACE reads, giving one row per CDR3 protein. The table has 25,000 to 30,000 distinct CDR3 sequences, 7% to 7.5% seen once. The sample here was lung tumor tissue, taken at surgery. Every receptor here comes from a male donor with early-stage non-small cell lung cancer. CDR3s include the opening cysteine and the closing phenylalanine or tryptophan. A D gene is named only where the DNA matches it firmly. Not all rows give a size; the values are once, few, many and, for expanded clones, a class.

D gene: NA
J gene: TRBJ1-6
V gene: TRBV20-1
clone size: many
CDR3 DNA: TGCAGTGCTAGCGTCGGGACATACTATAATTCACCCCTCCACTTT
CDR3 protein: CSASVGTYYNSPLHF

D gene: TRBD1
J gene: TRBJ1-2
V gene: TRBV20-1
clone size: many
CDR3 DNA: TGCAGTGCTAGAGATCTAAGGGACAGTCAGAACTATGGCTACACCTTC
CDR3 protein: CSARDLRDSQNYGYTF

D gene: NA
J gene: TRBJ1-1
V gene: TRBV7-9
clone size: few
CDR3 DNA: TGTGCCAGCAGCCGCCTGGGAGGGCTTGAAGCTTTCTTT
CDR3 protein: CASSRLGGLEAFF

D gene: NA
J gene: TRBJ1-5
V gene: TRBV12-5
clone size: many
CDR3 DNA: TGTGCTAGTGCTCCCCCGGACAGAAATCAGCCCCAGCATTTT
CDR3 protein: CASAPPDRNQPQHF

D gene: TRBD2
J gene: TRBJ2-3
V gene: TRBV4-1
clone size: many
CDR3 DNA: TGCGCCAGCAGCCAAGGAATAGCGGGAGATTACACAGATACGCAGTATTTT
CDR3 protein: CASSQGIAGDYTDTQYF

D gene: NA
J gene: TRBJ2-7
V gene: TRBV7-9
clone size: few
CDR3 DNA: TGTGCCAGCAGGTCCGGGGGCTACGAGCAGTACTTC
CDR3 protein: CASRSGGYEQYF

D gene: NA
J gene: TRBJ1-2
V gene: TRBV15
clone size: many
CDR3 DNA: TGTGCCACCAGCCCCGACTGGCATAGTGGCTACACCTTC
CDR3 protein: CATSPDWHSGYTF

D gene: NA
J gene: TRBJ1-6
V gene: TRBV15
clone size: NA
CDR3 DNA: TGTGCCACCAGCAGAGATTCGGGCGCCGAGGGCTCACCCCTCCACTTT
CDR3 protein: CATSRDSGAEGSPLHF

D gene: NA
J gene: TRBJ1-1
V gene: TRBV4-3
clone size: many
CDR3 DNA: TGCGCCAGCAGCCAAGCGGGCGGGTACACTGAAGCTTTCTTT
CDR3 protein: CASSQAGGYTEAFF

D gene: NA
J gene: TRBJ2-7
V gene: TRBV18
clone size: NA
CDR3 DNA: TGTGCCAGCTCAGCCGAACAGGAGACAACCTACGAGCAGTACTTC
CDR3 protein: CASSAEQETTYEQYF

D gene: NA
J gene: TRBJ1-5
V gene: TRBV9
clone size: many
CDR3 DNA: TGTGCCAGCAGCGTAGACGGGGGTGGACAGCCCCAGCATTTT
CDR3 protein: CASSVDGGGQPQHF

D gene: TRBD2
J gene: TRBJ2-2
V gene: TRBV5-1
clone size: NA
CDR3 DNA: TGCGCCAGCAGCTCGGGGACTAGCGGGAACACCGGGGAGCTGTTTTTT
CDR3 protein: CASSSGTSGNTGELFF

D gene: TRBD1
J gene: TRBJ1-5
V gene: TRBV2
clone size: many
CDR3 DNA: TGTGCCAGCAGCAATCCGAAGACAGGGGCACCTTGGGACGGTAGTCAGCCCCAGCATTTT
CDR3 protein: CASSNPKTGAPWDGSQPQHF

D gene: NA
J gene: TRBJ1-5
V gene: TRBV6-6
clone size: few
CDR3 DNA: TGTGCCAGCACGAATCGGGGGCAGCCCCAGCATTTT
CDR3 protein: CASTNRGQPQHF

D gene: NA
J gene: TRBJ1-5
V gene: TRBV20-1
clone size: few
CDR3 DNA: TGCAGTGCTAGTACAGGCCCCAACCAGCCCCAGCATTTT
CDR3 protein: CSASTGPNQPQHF

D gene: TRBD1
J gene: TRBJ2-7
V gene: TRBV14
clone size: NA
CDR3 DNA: TGTGCCAGCAGCCAAGACTTAACAGGGGATGAATACTTC
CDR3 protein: CASSQDLTGDEYF

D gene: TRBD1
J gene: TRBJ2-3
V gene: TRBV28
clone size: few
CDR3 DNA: TGTGCCAGCAGTTTAAGACAGGGTAGCACAGATACGCAGTATTTT
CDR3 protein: CASSLRQGSTDTQYF

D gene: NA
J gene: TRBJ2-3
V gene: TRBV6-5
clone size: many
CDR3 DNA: TGTGCCAGCGGGGGGGCTGTTGGCACAGATACGCAGTATTTT
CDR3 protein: CASGGAVGTDTQYF

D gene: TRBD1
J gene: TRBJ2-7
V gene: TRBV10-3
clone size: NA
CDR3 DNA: TGTGCCACCATCCGGGACAGGGGGCACCACGAGCAGTACTTC
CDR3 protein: CATIRDRGHHEQYF

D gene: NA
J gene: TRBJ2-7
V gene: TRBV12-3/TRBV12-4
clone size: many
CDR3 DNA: TGTGCCAGCAGTAAGGACAGAAACGAGCAGTACTTC
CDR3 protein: CASSKDRNEQYF

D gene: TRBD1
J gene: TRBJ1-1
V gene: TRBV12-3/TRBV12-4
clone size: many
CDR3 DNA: TGTGCCAGCAGTCCCACAGGACAGGCGACTGAAGCTTTCTTT
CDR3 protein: CASSPTGQATEAFF

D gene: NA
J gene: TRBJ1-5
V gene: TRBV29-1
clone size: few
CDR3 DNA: TGCAGCGTGCAAACTGGTACAAATCAGCCCCAGCATTTT
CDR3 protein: CSVQTGTNQPQHF

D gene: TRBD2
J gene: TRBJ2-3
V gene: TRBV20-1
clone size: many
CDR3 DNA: TGCAGTGCTAGCGGGGGGGCCACAGATACGCAGTATTTT
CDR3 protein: CSASGGATDTQYF

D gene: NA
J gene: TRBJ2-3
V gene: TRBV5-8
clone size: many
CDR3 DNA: TGTGCCAGCAGCTTGGGGCGGGACACAACTGGCACAGATACGCAGTATTTT
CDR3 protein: CASSLGRDTTGTDTQYF

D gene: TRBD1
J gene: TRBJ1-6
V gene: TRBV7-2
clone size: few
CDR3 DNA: TGTGCCAGCAGCTTAGAAGGGACAGGCGCTAATTCACCCCTCCACTTT
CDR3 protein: CASSLEGTGANSPLHF

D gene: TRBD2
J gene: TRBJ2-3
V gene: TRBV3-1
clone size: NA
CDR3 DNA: TGTGCCAGCAGCCAAACCACCAGCGGGGGCGCAGATACGCAGTATTTT
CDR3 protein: CASSQTTSGGADTQYF

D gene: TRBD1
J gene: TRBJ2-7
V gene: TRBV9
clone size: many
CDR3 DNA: TGTGCCAGCAGCGTGATCGGTGGACAGGGATATGGCGAGCAGTACTTC
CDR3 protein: CASSVIGGQGYGEQYF

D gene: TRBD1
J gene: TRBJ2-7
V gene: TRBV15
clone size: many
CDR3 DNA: TGTGCCACCAGCAGAGCCCAAACAGGGGGCTACCTCTTC
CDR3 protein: CATSRAQTGGYLF

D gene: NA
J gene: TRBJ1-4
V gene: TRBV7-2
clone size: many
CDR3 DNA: TGTGCCAGCAGCCCGTCCTCTTCTGAAAAACTGTTTTTT
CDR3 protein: CASSPSSSEKLFF

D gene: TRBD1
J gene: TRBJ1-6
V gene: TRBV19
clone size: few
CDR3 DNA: TGTGCCAGTAGTCTCAGACAGGGGGCGGTTAATTCACCCCTCCACTTT
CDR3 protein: CASSLRQGAVNSPLHF

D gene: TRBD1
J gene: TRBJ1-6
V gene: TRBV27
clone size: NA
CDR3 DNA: TGTGCCAGCAGTTTAAGGGGGCTCAGCTCCTATAATTCACCCCTCCACTTT
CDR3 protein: CASSLRGLSSYNSPLHF

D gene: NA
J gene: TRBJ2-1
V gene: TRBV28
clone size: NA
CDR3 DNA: TGTGCCAGCAGGACACCGAGCTCGGGGAGGTTCTTC
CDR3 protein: CASRTPSSGRFF

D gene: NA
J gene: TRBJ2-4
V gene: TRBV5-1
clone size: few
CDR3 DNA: TGCGCCAGCAGCTTAGCCAGGGTTGGAGGCAAAAACATTCAGTACTTC
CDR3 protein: CASSLARVGGKNIQYF

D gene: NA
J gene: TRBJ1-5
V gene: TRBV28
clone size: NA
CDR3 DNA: TGTGCCAGCAGTTTCCGAGTCCATAGCAATCAGCCCCAGCATTTT
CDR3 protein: CASSFRVHSNQPQHF

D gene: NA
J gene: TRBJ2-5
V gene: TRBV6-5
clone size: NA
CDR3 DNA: TGTGCCAGCAGTTACCCTTGGGGAGCGGGAGAGACCCAGTACTTC
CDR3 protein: CASSYPWGAGETQYF

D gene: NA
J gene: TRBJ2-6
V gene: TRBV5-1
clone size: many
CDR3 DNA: TGCGCCAGCAGCCGATCGACTGGGGCCAACGTCCTGACTTTC
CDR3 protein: CASSRSTGANVLTF

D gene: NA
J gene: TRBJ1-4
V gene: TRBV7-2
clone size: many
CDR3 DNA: TGTGCCAGCAGCCTAGACAGGCTTGGACTGTTTTTT
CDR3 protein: CASSLDRLGLFF

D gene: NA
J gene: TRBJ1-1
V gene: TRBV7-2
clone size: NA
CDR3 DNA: TGTGCCAGCAGTTGGGGGCTGAGCACTGAAGCTTTCTTT
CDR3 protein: CASSWGLSTEAFF

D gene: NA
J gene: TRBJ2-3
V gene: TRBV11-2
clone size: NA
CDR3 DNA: TGTGCCAGCAGCTTATGGGTCCAGGGTGGAGATACGCAGTATTTT
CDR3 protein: CASSLWVQGGDTQYF

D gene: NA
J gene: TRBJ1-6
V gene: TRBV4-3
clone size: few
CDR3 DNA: TGCGCCAGCAGCCAAGAATTCCGGCCCGACCTGTTCTATAATTCACCCCTCCACTTT
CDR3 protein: CASSQEFRPDLFYNSPLHF

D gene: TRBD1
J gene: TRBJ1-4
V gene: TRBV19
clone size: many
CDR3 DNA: TGTGCCAGTAGTCTCCAGGACAGGCGGGAACTGTTTTTT
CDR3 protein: CASSLQDRRELFF

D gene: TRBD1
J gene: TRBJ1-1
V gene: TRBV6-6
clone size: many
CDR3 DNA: TGTGCCAGCAGTCCCCAGGGGGTCGCTGAAGCTTTCTTT
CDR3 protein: CASSPQGVAEAFF

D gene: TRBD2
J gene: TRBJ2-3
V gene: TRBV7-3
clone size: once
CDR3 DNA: TGTGCCAGCAGCCCCCGGGGACTAGCGGACACAGATACGCAGTATTTT
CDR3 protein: CASSPRGLADTDTQYF

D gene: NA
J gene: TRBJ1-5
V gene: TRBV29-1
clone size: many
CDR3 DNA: TGCAGCGTTGCCCCTTCTGGAGTGAATCAGCCCCAGCATTTT
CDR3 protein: CSVAPSGVNQPQHF

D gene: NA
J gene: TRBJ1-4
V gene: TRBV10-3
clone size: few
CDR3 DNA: TGTGCCATCAGGGAGGGACAAACCGAAAAACTGTTTTTT
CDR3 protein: CAIREGQTEKLFF

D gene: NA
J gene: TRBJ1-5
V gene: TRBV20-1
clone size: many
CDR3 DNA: TGCAGTGCTCCCGGACCGCCGGGCCAGCCCCAGCATTTT
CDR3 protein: CSAPGPPGQPQHF

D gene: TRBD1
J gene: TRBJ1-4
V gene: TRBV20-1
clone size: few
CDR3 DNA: TGCGGGATGACAGGGGTGGCTAATGAAAAACTGTTTTTT
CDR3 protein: CGMTGVANEKLFF

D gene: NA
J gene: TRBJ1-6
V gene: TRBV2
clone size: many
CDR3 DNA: TGTGCCAGCAGTGTACTACCGGGGAATGGTTCACCCCTCCACTTT
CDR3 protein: CASSVLPGNGSPLHF

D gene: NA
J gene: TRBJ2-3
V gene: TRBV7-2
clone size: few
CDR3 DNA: TGTGCCAGCAGCTCTCAGGCGGGGGATACGCAGTATTTT
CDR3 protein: CASSSQAGDTQYF

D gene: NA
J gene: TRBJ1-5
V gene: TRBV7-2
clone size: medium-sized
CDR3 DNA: TGTGCCAGCAGCGCCCGATATGGGGATCAGCCCCAGCATTTT
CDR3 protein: CASSARYGDQPQHF

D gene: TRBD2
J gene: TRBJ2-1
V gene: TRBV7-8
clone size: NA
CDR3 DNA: TGTGCCAGCAGCTTAGCGTTAGGACTAGCCAACAATGAGCAGTTCTTC
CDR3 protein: CASSLALGLANNEQFF

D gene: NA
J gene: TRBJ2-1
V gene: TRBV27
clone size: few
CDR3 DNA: TGTGCCAGCACCCCCTTGACAGGTACAAATGAGCAGTTCTTC
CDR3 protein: CASTPLTGTNEQFF

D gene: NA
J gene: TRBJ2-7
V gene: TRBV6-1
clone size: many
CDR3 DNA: TGTGCCAGCAGTGGTACACTTGGTTCCATCTACGAGCAGTACTTC
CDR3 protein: CASSGTLGSIYEQYF

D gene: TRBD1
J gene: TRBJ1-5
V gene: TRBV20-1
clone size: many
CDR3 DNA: TGCAGTGCTCTTAGGGCTGGCGACAGGGGGGATCAGCCCCAGCATTTT
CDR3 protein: CSALRAGDRGDQPQHF

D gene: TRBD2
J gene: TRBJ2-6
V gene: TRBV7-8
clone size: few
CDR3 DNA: TGTGCCAGCAGCTTCGGCCCAGCGGGGGCTGGGGCCAACGTCCTGACTTTC
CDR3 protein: CASSFGPAGAGANVLTF